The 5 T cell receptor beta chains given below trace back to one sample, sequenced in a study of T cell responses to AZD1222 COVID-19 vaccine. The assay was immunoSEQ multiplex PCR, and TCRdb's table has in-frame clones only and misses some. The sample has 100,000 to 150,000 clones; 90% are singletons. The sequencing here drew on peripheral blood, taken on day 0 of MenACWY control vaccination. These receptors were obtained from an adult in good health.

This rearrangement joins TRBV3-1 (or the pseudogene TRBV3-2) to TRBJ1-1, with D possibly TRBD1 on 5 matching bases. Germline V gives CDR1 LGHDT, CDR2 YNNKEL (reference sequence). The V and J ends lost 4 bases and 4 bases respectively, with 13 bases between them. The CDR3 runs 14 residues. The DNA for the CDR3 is TGTGCCAGCAGCCGGCTAAGGGGCCTCACTGAAGCTTTCTTT. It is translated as CASSRLRGLTEAFF.

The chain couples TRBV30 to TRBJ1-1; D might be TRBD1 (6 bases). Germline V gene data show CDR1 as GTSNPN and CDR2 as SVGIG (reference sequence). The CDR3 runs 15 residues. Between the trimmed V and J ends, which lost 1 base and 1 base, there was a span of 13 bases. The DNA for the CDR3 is TGTGCCTGGAGTGCAGAACTCAGGGGGAACACTGAAGCTTTCTTT. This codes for CAWSAELRGNTEAFF.

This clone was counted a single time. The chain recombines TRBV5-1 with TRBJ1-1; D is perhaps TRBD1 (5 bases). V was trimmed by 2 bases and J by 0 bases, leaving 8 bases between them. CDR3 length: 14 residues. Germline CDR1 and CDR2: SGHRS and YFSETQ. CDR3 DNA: TGCGCCAGCAGCTTAGGGGATTTGAACACTGAAGCTTTCTTT. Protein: CASSLGDLNTEAFF.

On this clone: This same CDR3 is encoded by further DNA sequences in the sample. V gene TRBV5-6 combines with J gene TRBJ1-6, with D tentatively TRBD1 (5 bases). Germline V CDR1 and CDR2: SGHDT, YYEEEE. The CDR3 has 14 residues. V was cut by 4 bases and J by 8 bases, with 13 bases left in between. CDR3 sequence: CASSPGTVYSPLHF. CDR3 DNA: TGTGCCAGCAGCCCCGGGACGGTCTATTCACCCCTCCACTTT.

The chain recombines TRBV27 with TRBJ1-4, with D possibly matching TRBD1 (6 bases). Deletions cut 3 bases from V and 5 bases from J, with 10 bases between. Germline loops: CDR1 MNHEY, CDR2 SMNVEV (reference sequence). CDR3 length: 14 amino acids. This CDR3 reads CASSFQGTNEKLFF. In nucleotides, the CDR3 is TGTGCCAGCAGTTTTCAGGGGACGAATGAAAAACTGTTTTTT.